The 16 T cell receptor beta chains below were found in one sample sequenced in a study of regulatory T cells in long-lasting Graves disease. As to time point: persistent/refractory GD, antithyroid drugs over 5 years with positive TRAb. RNA from PBMCs was the source of the TCR library. Libraries of TCR beta came from iRepertoire HTBI primers plus Arm-PCR of CDR3 regions. TCRdb independently ran MiXCR on the multiplex PCR reads; one entry per CDR3 protein. The table lists 400,000 to 600,000 distinct CDR3 sequences, about 22% of them singletons. This material consisted of peripheral blood mononuclear cells (PBMCs), taken when the disease was refractory, from a patient treated with antithyroid drugs. The receptors were sampled from a female donor with Graves disease.

This clonotype showed up just a few times. The rearrangement links TRBV14 to TRBJ2-5; D might be TRBD1 (5 bases). The CDR3 contains 14 residues. CDR1 and CDR2 (germline): SGHDN, FVKESK. Trimming removed 1 base from V and 5 bases from J, with 11 bases in between. The CDR3 is CASSQVGRQETQYF. Written as DNA, the CDR3 is TGTGCCAGCAGCCAAGTGGGCAGACAGGAGACCCAGTACTTC.

The rearrangement joins TRBV20-1 to TRBJ2-5; tentatively, D is TRBD2 (6 bases). The CDR3 runs 15 residues. Trimming removed 3 bases from V and 1 base from J, with 15 bases in between. From germline, CDR1 is DFQATT and CDR2 SNEGSKA (reference sequence). The CDR3 loop is CSASHREHFQETQYF. The CDR3 coding sequence is TGCAGTGCTAGCCACCGGGAGCATTTCCAAGAGACCCAGTACTTC.

This clonotype has only a few counts. The chain is built from TRBV12-3 or TRBV12-4 and TRBJ1-5, with D tentatively TRBD1 (5 bases). V lost 4 bases and J 6 bases, leaving 10 bases between the germline ends. The CDR3 consists of 13 residues. CDR3 in DNA: TGTGCCAGCAGTTCAGGGAGGTCTCAGCCCCAGCATTTT. Encoded protein: CASSSGRSQPQHF.

The gene calls are TRBV12-3 or TRBV12-4 and TRBJ1-5; D not certain. The CDR3 has 17 residues. Trimming shortened V by 2 bases and J by 0 bases, and 14 bases separated the two germline ends. The CDR3 loop is CASSLNSGAYSNQPQHF. As DNA, the CDR3 is TGTGCCAGCAGTTTAAATTCGGGTGCCTATAGCAATCAGCCCCAGCATTTT.

This clonotype appeared many times. The rearrangement uses TRBV6-9 and TRBJ1-1; 7 nucleotides line up with TRBD1. There are 14 residues in the CDR3. The germline CDR1 and CDR2 sequences are MNHGY and SVAAGI. The V segment lost 3 bases and the J segment 5 bases; nucleotides outside the gene matches: 6. CDR3 sequence: CASSYETGDTEAFF. The DNA for the CDR3 is TGTGCCAGCAGTTACGAAACAGGGGATACTGAAGCTTTCTTT.

This clonotype was observed at least ten times. This chain connects TRBV28 to TRBJ2-7; D remains ambiguous. This CDR3 spans 14 amino acids. Germline assignment: CDR1 MDHEN and CDR2 SYDVKM. V shed 5 bases and J shed 12 bases, with 23 bases lying between them. The CDR3 bases are TGTGCCAGCAGTCCCTGGCAGGCCAGAGACCCGGGGTACTTC. This encodes CASSPWQARDPGYF.

This clonotype showed up many times. V gene TRBV28 combines with J gene TRBJ2-7, with D tentatively TRBD1 (6 bases). The length of the CDR3 is 15 residues. With 8 bases removed from V and 2 bases from J, the gap between germline ends came to 19 bases. Per germline, CDR1 MDHEN and CDR2 SYDVKM. DNA for the CDR3: TGTGCCAGCCGCGGTGGATTGGGGGCACCCTACGAGCAGTACTTC. Translating it yields CASRGGLGAPYEQYF.

This clonotype was observed a few times. The CDR3 loop is CASSYSIHVSSGEAFF. CDR3 in DNA: TGTGCCAGCAGTTACTCGATTCATGTTTCCTCCGGGGAGGCTTTCTTT. V gene TRBV6-5 combines with J gene TRBJ1-1; D not certain. V lost 0 bases and J lost 11, with 22 bases in between. CDR1 and CDR2 (germline): MNHEY, SVGAGI. The CDR3 covers 16 residues.

The genes are TRBV29-1 and TRBJ1-2, with 7 positions matching TRBD1. The CDR3 has 13 residues. V shed 7 bases and J 4 bases; nucleotides not matched to a gene: 9. CDR1 SQVTM and CDR2 ANQGSEA come from the germline V gene. CDR3 region: CSAPGQEPYGYTF. CDR3 nucleotides: TGCAGCGCTCCCGGACAGGAGCCCTATGGCTACACCTTC. The full variable domain, rest sourced from reference TRBV29-1 and TRBJ1-2, is SAVISQKPSRDICQRGTSLTIQCQVDSQVTMMFWYRQQPGQSLTLIATANQGSEATYESGFVIDKFPISRPNLTFSTLTVSNMSPEDSSIYLCSAPGQEPYGYTFGSGTRLTVV.

The rearrangement uses TRBV9 and TRBJ1-2; tentatively, D is TRBD1 (5 bases). Looked up from germline, CDR1 is SGDLS and CDR2 is YYNGEE. The CDR3 loop spans 12 amino acids. V was cut by 6 bases and J by 6 bases, with 12 bases left in between. The CDR3 DNA reads TGTGCCAGCACCGGGGCGGGGGATGGCTACACCTTC. Its translation is CASTGAGDGYTF.

This clonotype was seen many times. The chain joins TRBV6-1 to TRBJ1-6; the D gene is possibly TRBD1 (5 bases). Trimming took off 8 bases at V and 1 base at J, with 9 bases between the two ends. Germline CDR1 reads MNHNS; CDR2 reads SASEGT. CDR3 size: 14 residues. The CDR3 DNA follows: TGTGCCAGCGCAGGACAATCCTATAATTCACCCCTCCACTTT. Protein: CASAGQSYNSPLHF.

This chain uses TRBV20-1 with TRBJ2-7, with D possibly being TRBD1 (7 bases). The CDR3 is made up of 14 amino acids. V was trimmed by 2 bases and J by 3 bases, leaving 14 bases between them. Germline V gives CDR1 DFQATT, CDR2 SNEGSKA (reference sequence). DNA for the CDR3: TGCAGTGCTAGACCACCGCAGGGGGGCTACGAGCAGTACTTC. Its translation: CSARPPQGGYEQYF.

This clonotype was picked up many times. V is TRBV12-3 or TRBV12-4 and J is TRBJ1-2; TRBD1 might be the D (5 bases). The germline V and J ends were trimmed by 8 bases and 8 bases, with 21 bases remaining between them. CDR3 length: 14 residues. As DNA, the CDR3 is TGTGCCAGCTTCCTTGGGGAGGGACCCGAGGGCTACACCTTC. It specifies CASFLGEGPEGYTF.

There are many counts of this clonotype. This chain connects TRBV7-9 to TRBJ1-5; D is possibly TRBD1 (5 bases). Trimming cost V 2 bases and J 4 bases, with 18 bases left between them. The CDR3 consists of 17 residues. Germline V gene data show CDR1 as SEHNR and CDR2 as FQNEAQ (reference sequence). This chain's CDR3 is CASSLLLGEGDNQPQHF. The CDR3 nucleotides are TGTGCCAGCAGCTTACTTCTGGGTGAAGGGGATAATCAGCCCCAGCATTTT.

This clonotype has ten or more counts. The chain employs TRBV28 and TRBJ2-5; 7 bases are a match to TRBD2. CDR3 size: 15 residues. The V gene end was trimmed by 3 bases and the J gene end by 5 bases; junction bases not matched to a gene: 9. Per the germline V gene, CDR1 is MDHEN and CDR2 is SYDVKM. Here the CDR3 DNA reads TGTGCCAGCAGTTTTCCGTTGCGGGGGTGGGAGACCCAGTACTTC. It specifies CASSFPLRGWETQYF.

Regarding this clonotype: A much larger clone differs from this one at a single base, so this may be a read error. The rearrangement links TRBV6-1 to TRBJ1-2; TRBD1 matches 10 bases. CDR3 length: 19 amino acids. Germline V gene lookup returns CDR1 MNHNS and CDR2 SASEGT. The CDR3 nucleotides are TGTGCCAGCACCAAAATGGAACCGGGACAGGGGATTTTGAGCTATGGCTACATCTTC. Translated: CASTKMEPGQGILSYGYIF.